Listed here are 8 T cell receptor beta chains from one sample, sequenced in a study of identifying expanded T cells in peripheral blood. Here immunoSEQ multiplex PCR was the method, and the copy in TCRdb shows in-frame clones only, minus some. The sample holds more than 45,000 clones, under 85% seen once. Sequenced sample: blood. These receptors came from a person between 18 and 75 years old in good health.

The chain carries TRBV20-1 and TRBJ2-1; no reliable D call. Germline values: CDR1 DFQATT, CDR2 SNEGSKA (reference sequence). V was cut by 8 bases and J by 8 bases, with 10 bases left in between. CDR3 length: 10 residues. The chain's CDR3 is CSSRADEQFF. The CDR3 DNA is TGCAGTAGCCGTGCAGATGAGCAGTTCTTC.

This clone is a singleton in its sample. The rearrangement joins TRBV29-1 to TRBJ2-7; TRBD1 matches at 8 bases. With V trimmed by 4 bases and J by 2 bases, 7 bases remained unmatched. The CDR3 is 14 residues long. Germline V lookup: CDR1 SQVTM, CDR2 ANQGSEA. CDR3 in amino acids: CSVGFGTGPYEQYF. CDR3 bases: TGCAGCGTTGGCTTCGGGACAGGTCCCTACGAGCAGTACTTC.

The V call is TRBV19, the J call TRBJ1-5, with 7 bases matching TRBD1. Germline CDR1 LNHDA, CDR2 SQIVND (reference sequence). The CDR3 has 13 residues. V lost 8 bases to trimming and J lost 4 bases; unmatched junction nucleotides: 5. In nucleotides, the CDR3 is TGTGCCAGTGCTAACAGGGGTAATCAGCCCCAGCATTTT. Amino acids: CASANRGNQPQHF.

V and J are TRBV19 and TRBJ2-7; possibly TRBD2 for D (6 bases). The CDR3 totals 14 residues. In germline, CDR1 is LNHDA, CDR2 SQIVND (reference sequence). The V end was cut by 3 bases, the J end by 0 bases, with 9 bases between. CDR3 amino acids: CASSIVGSSYEQYF. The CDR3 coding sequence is TGTGCCAGTAGTATCGTCGGGAGCTCCTACGAGCAGTACTTC. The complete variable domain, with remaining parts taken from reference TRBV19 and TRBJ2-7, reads DGGITQSPKYLFRKEGQNVTLSCEQNLNHDAMYWYRQDPGQGLRLIYYSQIVNDFQKGDIAEGYSVSREKKESFPLTVTSAQKNPTAFYLCASSIVGSSYEQYFGPGTRLTVT.

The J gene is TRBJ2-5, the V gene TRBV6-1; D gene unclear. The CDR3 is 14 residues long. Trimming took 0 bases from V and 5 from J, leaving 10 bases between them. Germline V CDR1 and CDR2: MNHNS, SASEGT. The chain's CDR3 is CASSEARAPETQYF. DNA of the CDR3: TGTGCCAGCAGTGAAGCCCGGGCCCCCGAGACCCAGTACTTC.

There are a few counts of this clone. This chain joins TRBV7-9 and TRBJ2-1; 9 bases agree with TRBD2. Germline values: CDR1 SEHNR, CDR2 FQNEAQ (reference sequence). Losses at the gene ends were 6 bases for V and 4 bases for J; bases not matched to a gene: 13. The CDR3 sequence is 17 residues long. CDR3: CASSSADGLAGYNEQFF. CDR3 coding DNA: TGTGCCAGCAGTTCGGCGGACGGGCTAGCGGGGTACAATGAGCAGTTCTTC.

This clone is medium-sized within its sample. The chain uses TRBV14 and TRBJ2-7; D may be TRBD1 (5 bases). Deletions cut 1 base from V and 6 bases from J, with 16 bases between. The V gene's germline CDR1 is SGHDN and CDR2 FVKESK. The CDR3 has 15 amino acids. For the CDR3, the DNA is TGTGCCAGCAGCCAAGGACGGGCAGGGTTTGGCGAGCAGTACTTC. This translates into CASSQGRAGFGEQYF. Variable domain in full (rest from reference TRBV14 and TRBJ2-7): EAGVTQFPSHSVIEKGQTVTLRCDPISGHDNLYWYRRVMGKEIKFLLHFVKESKQDESGMPNNRFLAERTGGTYSTLKVQPAELEDSGVYFCASSQGRAGFGEQYFGPGTRLTVT.

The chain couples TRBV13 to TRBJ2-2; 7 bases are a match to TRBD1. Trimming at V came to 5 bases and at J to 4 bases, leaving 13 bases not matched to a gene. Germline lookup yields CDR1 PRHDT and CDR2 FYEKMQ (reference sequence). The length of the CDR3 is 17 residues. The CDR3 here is CASSLRTGPWSTGELFF. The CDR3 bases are TGTGCCAGCAGCCTCCGGACAGGACCGTGGAGCACCGGGGAGCTGTTTTTT. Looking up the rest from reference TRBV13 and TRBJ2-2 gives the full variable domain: AAGVIQSPRHLIKEKRETATLKCYPIPRHDTVYWYQQGPGQDPQFLISFYEKMQSDKGSIPDRFSAQQFSDYHSELNMSSLELGDSALYFCASSLRTGPWSTGELFFGEGSRLTVL.